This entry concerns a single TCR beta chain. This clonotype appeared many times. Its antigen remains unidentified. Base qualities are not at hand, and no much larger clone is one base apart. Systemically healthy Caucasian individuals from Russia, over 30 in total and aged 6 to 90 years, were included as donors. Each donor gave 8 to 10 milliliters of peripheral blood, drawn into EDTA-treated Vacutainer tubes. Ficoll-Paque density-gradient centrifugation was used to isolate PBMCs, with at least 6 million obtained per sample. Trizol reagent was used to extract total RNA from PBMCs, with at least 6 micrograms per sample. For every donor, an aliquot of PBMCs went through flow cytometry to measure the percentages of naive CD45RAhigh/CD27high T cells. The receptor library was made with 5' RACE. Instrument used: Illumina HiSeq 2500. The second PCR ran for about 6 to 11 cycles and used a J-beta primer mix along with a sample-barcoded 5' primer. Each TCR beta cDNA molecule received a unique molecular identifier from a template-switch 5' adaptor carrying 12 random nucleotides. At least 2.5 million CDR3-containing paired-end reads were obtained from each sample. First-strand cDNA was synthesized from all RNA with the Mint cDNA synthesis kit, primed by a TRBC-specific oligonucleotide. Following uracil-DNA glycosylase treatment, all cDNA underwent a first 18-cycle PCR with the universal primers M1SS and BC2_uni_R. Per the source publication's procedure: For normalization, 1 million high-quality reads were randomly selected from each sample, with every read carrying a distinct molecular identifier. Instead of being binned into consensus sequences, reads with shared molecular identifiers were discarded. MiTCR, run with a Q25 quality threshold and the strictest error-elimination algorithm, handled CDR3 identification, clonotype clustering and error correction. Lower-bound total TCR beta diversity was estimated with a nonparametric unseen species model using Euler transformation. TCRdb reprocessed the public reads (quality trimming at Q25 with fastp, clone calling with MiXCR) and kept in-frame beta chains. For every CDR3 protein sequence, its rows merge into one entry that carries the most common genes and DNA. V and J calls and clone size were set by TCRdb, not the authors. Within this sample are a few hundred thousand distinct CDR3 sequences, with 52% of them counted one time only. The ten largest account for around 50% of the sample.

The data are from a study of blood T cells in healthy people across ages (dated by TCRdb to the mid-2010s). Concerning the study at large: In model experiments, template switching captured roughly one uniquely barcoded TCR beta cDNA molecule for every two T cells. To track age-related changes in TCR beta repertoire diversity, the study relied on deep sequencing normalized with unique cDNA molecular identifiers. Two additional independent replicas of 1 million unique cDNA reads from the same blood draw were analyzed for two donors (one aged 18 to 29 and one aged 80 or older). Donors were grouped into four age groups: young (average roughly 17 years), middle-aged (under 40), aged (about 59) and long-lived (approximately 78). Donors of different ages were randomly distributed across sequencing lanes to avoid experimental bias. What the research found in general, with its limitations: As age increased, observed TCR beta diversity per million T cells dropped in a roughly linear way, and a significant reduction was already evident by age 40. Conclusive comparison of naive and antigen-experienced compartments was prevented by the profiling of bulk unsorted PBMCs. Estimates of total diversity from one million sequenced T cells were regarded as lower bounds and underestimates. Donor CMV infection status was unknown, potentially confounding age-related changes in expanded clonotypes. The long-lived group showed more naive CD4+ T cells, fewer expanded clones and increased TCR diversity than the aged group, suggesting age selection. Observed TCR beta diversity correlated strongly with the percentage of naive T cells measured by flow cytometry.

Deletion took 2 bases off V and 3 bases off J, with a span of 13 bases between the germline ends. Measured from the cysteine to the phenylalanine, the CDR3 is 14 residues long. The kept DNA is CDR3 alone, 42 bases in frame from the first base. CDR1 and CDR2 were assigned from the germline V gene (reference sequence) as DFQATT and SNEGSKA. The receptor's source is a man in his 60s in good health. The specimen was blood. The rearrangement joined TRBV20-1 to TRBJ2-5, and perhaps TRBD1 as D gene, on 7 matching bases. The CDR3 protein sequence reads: CSARPQGGKETQYF. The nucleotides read TGCAGTGCTAGACCCCAGGGGGGAAAAGAGACCCAGTACTTC.